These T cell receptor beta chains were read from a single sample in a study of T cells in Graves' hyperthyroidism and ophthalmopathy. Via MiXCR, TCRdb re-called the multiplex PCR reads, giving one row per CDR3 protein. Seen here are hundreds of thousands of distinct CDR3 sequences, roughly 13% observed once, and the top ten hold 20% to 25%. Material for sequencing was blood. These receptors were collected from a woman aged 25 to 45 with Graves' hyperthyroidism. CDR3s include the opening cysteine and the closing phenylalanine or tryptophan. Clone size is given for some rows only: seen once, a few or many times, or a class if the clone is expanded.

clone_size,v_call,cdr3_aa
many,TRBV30,CAWSARTGLAEAFF
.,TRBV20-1,CSARTATGGLQETQYF
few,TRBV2,CASSDRGSLDTQYF
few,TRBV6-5,CASSYSIAPGQGSDTQYF
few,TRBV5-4,CASSHLAGAHEQFF
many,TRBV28,CASSSTGGVWETQYF
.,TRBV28,CASSPLFGRSEAFF
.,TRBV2,CASSDLGGELFF
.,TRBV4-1,CASSLLRQAGAEAFF
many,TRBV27,CATSEANSGANVLTF
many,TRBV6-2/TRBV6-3,CASSPTLQEAFF
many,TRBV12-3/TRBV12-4,CASSAGHLQGNTIYF
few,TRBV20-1,CSAPVGSSGNTIYF
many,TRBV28,CASSLFAGELFF
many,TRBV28,CASSLTPQGSYEQYF